The 8 T cell receptor beta chains reported below all come from one sample, sequenced in a study of cytomegalovirus exposure and HLA in healthy donors. The PCR was carried out with 60 Vbeta primers and 13 Jbeta primers. Clones were read by immunoSEQ multiplex PCR, and TCRdb kept only the in-frame ones, dropping some. This table holds 130,000 or so clones, around four fifths found once. The sample taken for sequencing was PBMCs. The receptors were sampled from a man aged 35-49 years in good health and CMV-seronegative.

This clone was observed a handful of times. The CDR3: CASSGVGQSYEQYF. CDR3 bases: TGTGCCAGCAGCGGCGTGGGCCAGTCCTACGAGCAGTACTTC. The chain employs TRBV7-9 and TRBJ2-7; D is ambiguous. The CDR3 has 14 residues. Germline assignment: CDR1 SEHNR and CDR2 FQNEAQ (reference sequence). V gave up 5 bases and J gave up 1 base, with 12 bases separating them.

The rearrangement joins TRBV19 to TRBJ1-1, with 7 bases aligning to TRBD1. The V gene end was trimmed by 7 bases and the J gene end by 4 bases; junction bases not matched to a gene: 12. The CDR3 has 15 residues. Germline CDR1 and CDR2: LNHDA and SQIVND (reference sequence). CDR3 amino acids: CASNLNRGGSTEAFF. DNA of the CDR3: TGTGCCAGTAACCTAAACAGGGGAGGAAGCACTGAAGCTTTCTTT.

The chain links TRBV6-5 to TRBJ1-1; perhaps TRBD1 as D (5 bases). The germline V gene has CDR1 MNHEY and CDR2 SVGAGI. This CDR3 contains 15 residues. Trimming removed 6 bases from V and 6 bases from J, with 20 bases in between. This CDR3 reads CASSSPRDQRPEAFF. In nucleotides, the CDR3 is TGTGCCAGCAGCTCTCCGCGGGACCAGAGGCCTGAAGCTTTCTTT.

The gene calls are TRBV14 and TRBJ2-1; 11 nucleotides line up with TRBD2. CDR3 length equals 18 residues. Germline CDR1 reads SGHDN; CDR2 reads FVKESK. V shed 2 bases, J shed 6 bases, and the junction held 12 bases outside the gene matches. The chain's CDR3 is CASSQQPGSGGAGNEQFF. The CDR3 DNA follows: TGTGCCAGCAGCCAACAACCGGGTAGCGGGGGGGCGGGCAATGAGCAGTTCTTC.

This chain uses TRBV10-3 with TRBJ2-1; TRBD2 matches 7 bases. The CDR3 runs 14 residues. Trimming removed 5 bases from V and 3 bases from J; junction bases left unmatched: 4. From germline, CDR1 is ENHRY and CDR2 SYGVKD. As DNA, the CDR3 is TGTGCCATCAGTCGACGGGGGGACTACAATGAGCAGTTCTTC. It codes for CAISRRGDYNEQFF.

CDR3 nucleotide sequence: TGTGCCAGTAGTCGACAGTACACTGAAGCTTTCTTT. Its translation: CASSRQYTEAFF. J is TRBJ1-1 and V is TRBV19, with D possibly being TRBD1 (5 bases). Per germline, CDR1 LNHDA and CDR2 SQIVND (reference sequence). The V end lost 5 bases, the J end lost 3 bases, and 7 bases lay between the germline ends. The CDR3 length is 12 residues.

The V call is TRBV4-1, the J call TRBJ2-1, with D uncertain. This CDR3 contains 16 residues. Trimming left V 4 bases short and J 0 bases short, with 13 bases between. Germline CDR1 is MGHRA and CDR2 is YSYEKL. The CDR3 loop is CASSPVNMVSYNEQFF. DNA of the CDR3: TGCGCCAGCAGCCCAGTCAATATGGTCTCCTACAATGAGCAGTTCTTC.

This clone was seen just once. The gene calls are TRBV9 and TRBJ2-7; D is uncertain. The CDR3 is 17 residues long. Germline assignment: CDR1 SGDLS and CDR2 YYNGEE. The ends were cut back, 1 base at V and 2 bases at J, with 19 bases in the middle. The chain's CDR3 is CASSVSGLGARPYEQYF. The DNA of the CDR3 is TGTGCCAGCAGCGTATCCGGCCTGGGTGCCAGGCCCTACGAGCAGTACTTC.